A single sample is the source of the 24 T cell receptor beta chains below, sequenced in a study of T cell repertoires in cytomegalovirus infection. MiXCR, applied by TCRdb to the reads, yields one record per CDR3 protein. The profile shows about 460,000 distinct CDR3 sequences, about 11% of them singletons. Sequencing was performed on PBMCs. All receptors come from a human donor in good health (CMV status not recorded). Some clones in this sample may be carry-over from other donors' samples.

This clonotype was detected only a few times. The rearrangement links TRBV5-4 to TRBJ2-2; D is uncertain. Trimming stripped 2 bases from V and 2 bases from J, with 10 bases between. There are 15 residues in the CDR3. The germline V gene has CDR1 SGHNT and CDR2 YYREEE (reference sequence). CDR3: CASSFNGPNTGELFF. As DNA, the CDR3 is TGTGCCAGCAGCTTTAACGGTCCTAACACCGGGGAGCTGTTTTTT.

The rearrangement joins TRBV5-6 to TRBJ2-7, with TRBD2 matching over 14 bases. This CDR3 contains 15 residues. Germline lookup yields CDR1 SGHDT and CDR2 YYEEEE. J lost 6 bases, V lost 4 bases, and 6 bases had no gene match. CDR3 amino acids: CASSAGLAGASEQYF. DNA for the CDR3: TGTGCCAGCAGCGCGGGACTAGCGGGAGCCAGCGAGCAGTACTTC.

There are many counts of this clonotype. The chain links TRBV5-1 to TRBJ2-1; 16 bases map to TRBD2. This CDR3 contains 19 residues. Looked up from germline, CDR1 is SGHRS and CDR2 is YFSETQ. V shed 0 bases, J shed 4 bases, and the junction held 7 bases outside the gene matches. As DNA, the CDR3 is TGCGCCAGCAGCTTGGAGGGGACTAGCGGGAGGGCCTATTACAATGAGCAGTTCTTC. Protein sequence: CASSLEGTSGRAYYNEQFF.

This clonotype was counted ten times or more. The CDR3 DNA sequence: TGCGCCAGCGGACAGGGGGCTTACGAGCAGTACTTC. It encodes CASGQGAYEQYF. The chain carries TRBV5-1 and TRBJ2-7; TRBD1 matches at 11 bases. V was clipped by 7 bases and J by 4 bases; unmatched bases: 1. Germline V gene data show CDR1 as SGHRS and CDR2 as YFSETQ. The CDR3 length is 12 residues.

On this clonotype: One junction end does not reproduce the germline sequence, and a read error may be involved. V is TRBV2 and J is TRBJ1-3; D remains ambiguous. The V gene's germline CDR1 is SNHLY and CDR2 FYNNEI. The CDR3 is 11 amino acids. CDR3 loop: CASNEWQRKYF. The CDR3 bases are TGTGCCAGCAATGAATGGCAGAGGAAATATTTT.

This clonotype was counted at least ten times. V is TRBV24-1 and J is TRBJ2-7; D is uncertain. The CDR3 loop spans 12 amino acids. Trimming took 4 bases from V and 3 from J, leaving 6 bases between them. Germline loops: CDR1 KGHDR, CDR2 SFDVKD. The CDR3 sequence is CATSDEVYEQYF. The CDR3 nucleotides read TGTGCCACCAGTGACGAGGTCTACGAGCAGTACTTC.

This clonotype was seen many times. The chain joins TRBV7-8 to TRBJ2-1; tentative D call: TRBD2 (5 bases). Trimming removed 4 bases at V and 0 bases at J, with 13 bases between. The CDR3 consists of 16 residues. In germline, CDR1 is SGHVS, CDR2 FQNEAQ. CDR3 residues: CASSSPRADSYNEQFF. CDR3 DNA sequence: TGTGCCAGCAGCTCCCCACGAGCGGACTCCTACAATGAGCAGTTCTTC.

V usage is TRBV5-1 and J usage is TRBJ2-1, with D tentatively TRBD1 (5 bases). Germline V gene lookup returns CDR1 SGHRS and CDR2 YFSETQ. The CDR3 has 13 residues. V was cut by 4 bases and J by 8 bases, with 13 bases left in between. Here the CDR3 reads CASSLPGWDEQFF. The CDR3 coding sequence is TGCGCCAGCAGCCTCCCAGGGTGGGATGAGCAGTTCTTC.

This clonotype was seen only a few times. The chain recombines TRBV5-1 with TRBJ2-4; D remains unclear. Between the trimmed V and J ends, which lost 0 bases and 3 bases, there was a span of 4 bases. CDR1 is SGHRS and CDR2 is YFSETQ in the germline V gene. The CDR3 runs 13 residues. CDR3 residues: CASSLEVKNIQYF. The DNA of the CDR3 is TGCGCCAGCAGCTTGGAGGTCAAAAACATTCAGTACTTC.

This sequence joins TRBV5-1 and TRBJ1-6; D ambiguous. Trimming removed 5 bases from V and 10 bases from J, with 13 bases in between. The CDR3 is made up of 13 amino acids. CDR1 and CDR2 from the germline V gene are SGHRS and YFSETQ. CDR3 region: CASSPGLKSPLHF. The DNA of the CDR3 is TGCGCCAGCAGTCCCGGGTTAAAGTCACCCCTCCACTTT.

In this sample, this clonotype turned up many times. The rearrangement joins TRBV29-1 to TRBJ1-2; 9 nucleotides align to TRBD1. Trimming at V came to 7 bases and at J to 8 bases, leaving 14 bases not matched to a gene. Germline assignment: CDR1 SQVTM and CDR2 ANQGSEA. This CDR3 is 14 amino acids long. The CDR3 here is CSADPGQGADGYTF. The CDR3, as DNA: TGCAGCGCCGACCCGGGACAGGGAGCAGACGGCTACACCTTC.

This clonotype was observed a few times. The genes are TRBV27 and TRBJ2-1; the D gene is possibly TRBD1 (6 bases). This CDR3 region has 15 residues. Trimming stripped 2 bases from V and 8 bases from J, with 16 bases between. Germline-derived CDR1 and CDR2 are MNHEY and SMNVEV (reference sequence). Here the CDR3 reads CASSLKTGISHEQFF. CDR3 coding DNA: TGTGCCAGCAGTTTAAAAACAGGGATTAGCCATGAGCAGTTCTTC.

With respect to this clonotype: Sequence at one end of the junction differs from germline and may be a read error. V and J are TRBV7-4 and TRBJ1-3, with D possibly TRBD1 on 6 matching bases. There are 19 residues in the CDR3. Germline V gene lookup returns CDR1 SGHVT and CDR2 SQSDAQ. The CDR3 region has the DNA TGTGCCAGCAGCGGACGAGAGATGGGACAAGCTTTTTCTGCAAACACCATATATTTT. Translating gives CASSGREMGQAFSANTIYF. Combining the CDR3 with reference TRBV7-4 and TRBJ1-3 gives the whole variable domain GAGVSQSPRYKVAKRGRDVALRCDSISGHVTLYWYRQTLGQGSEVLTYSQSDAQRDKSGRPSGRFSAERPERSVSTLKIQRTEQGDSAVYLCASSGREMGQAFSANTIYFGEGSWLTVV.

The chain carries TRBV7-9 and TRBJ1-4; possible D gene TRBD1, 6 bases. Germline CDR1 SEHNR, CDR2 FQNEAQ (reference sequence). The length of the CDR3 is 19 residues. V lost 5 bases to trimming and J lost 8 bases, with 30 bases between them. The CDR3 sequence: CASSPGTLKGGIKEEKLFF. Written as DNA, the CDR3 is TGTGCCAGCAGCCCCGGGACCCTAAAAGGGGGAATCAAAGAAGAAAAACTGTTTTTT.

This clonotype was seen only a few times. The chain recombines TRBV5-1 with TRBJ2-1; TRBD2 aligns across 9 bases. CDR3 length: 18 residues. The ends lost 0 bases at V and 1 base at J; junction bases unmatched: 8. Per germline, CDR1 SGHRS and CDR2 YFSETQ. CDR3 coding DNA: TGCGCCAGCAGCTTGGCCTTAAGTAGCGGGAGTTCCTACAATGAGCAGTTCTTC. It translates to CASSLALSSGSSYNEQFF. The entire variable domain, with the rest obtained from reference TRBV5-1 and TRBJ2-1, is as follows: KAGVTQTPRYLIKTRGQQVTLSCSPISGHRSVSWYQQTPGQGLQFLFEYFSETQRNKGNFPGRFSGRQFSNSRSEMNVSTLELGDSALYLCASSLALSSGSSYNEQFFGPGTRLTVL.

This clonotype appeared many times. The chain carries TRBV6-2 or TRBV6-3 and TRBJ2-7; TRBD2 aligns across 12 bases. This CDR3 contains 13 residues. The V segment lost 6 bases and the J segment 4 bases; nucleotides outside the gene matches: 1. CDR1 is MNHEY and CDR2 is SVGEGT in the germline V gene. The CDR3 DNA reads TGTGCCAGCAGGACTAGCGGGGGTTACGAGCAGTACTTC. This encodes CASRTSGGYEQYF.

This clonotype was counted only a few times. The rearrangement uses TRBV5-4 and TRBJ2-5; D remains unclear. Germline assignment: CDR1 SGHNT and CDR2 YYREEE (reference sequence). Deletions cut 1 base from V and 5 bases from J, with 9 bases between. The CDR3 is 13 residues long. As DNA, the CDR3 is TGTGCCAGCAGCTTGTGGAGTGTGGAGACCCAGTACTTC. Translated, it gives CASSLWSVETQYF.

This clonotype was found many times. This chain connects TRBV11-2 to TRBJ1-4; D gene ambiguous. Germline CDR1 SGHAT, CDR2 FQNNGV. With 5 bases removed from V and 8 bases from J, the gap between germline ends came to 21 bases. The CDR3 is made up of 16 amino acids. CDR3 in DNA: TGTGCCAGCAGCATCCGTGAGGCGCGATTTAACGAAAAACTGTTTTTT. It yields the protein CASSIREARFNEKLFF.

The sample holds a few counts of this clonotype. The gene calls are TRBV29-1 and TRBJ1-2; D perhaps matches TRBD1 (5 bases). Germline V lookup: CDR1 SQVTM, CDR2 ANQGSEA. This CDR3 has 14 amino acids. V gave up 4 bases and J gave up 3 bases, with 15 bases separating them. Here the CDR3 DNA reads TGCAGCGTTGCAGCCGGAGGGGCGGACTATGGCTACACCTTC. This sequence encodes CSVAAGGADYGYTF.

This clonotype came up a few times. The chain has TRBV28 and TRBJ2-2, with D tentatively TRBD1 (6 bases). Looked up from germline, CDR1 is MDHEN and CDR2 is SYDVKM. V was shortened by 7 bases and J by 4 bases, with 10 bases between the two germline ends. The CDR3 contains 13 residues. The CDR3 DNA is TGTGCCAGCATATGGACAGTCACCGGGGAGCTGTTTTTT. As protein: CASIWTVTGELFF.

This clonotype was seen repeatedly, ten times or more. The V and J genes are TRBV6-6 and TRBJ1-5; the match to TRBD1 covers 7 bases. Trimming removed 3 bases from V and 0 bases from J; junction bases left unmatched: 8. Germline V gene lookup returns CDR1 MNHNY and CDR2 SVGAGI (reference sequence). The CDR3 extends over 17 amino acids. CDR3: CASSYTTGTVSNQPQHF. As DNA, the CDR3 is TGTGCCAGCAGTTATACCACCGGGACAGTTAGCAATCAGCCCCAGCATTTT.

This clonotype was recorded many times. This chain connects TRBV13 to TRBJ2-2, with 8 bases identical to TRBD2. J was trimmed by 9 bases and V by 5 bases; bases with no gene match: 8. The CDR3 extends over 14 amino acids. The germline V gene has CDR1 PRHDT and CDR2 FYEKMQ (reference sequence). CDR3 DNA sequence: TGTGCCAGCAGCCAGCCCGGGGGGGACCGGGAGCTGTTTTTT. Its translation is CASSQPGGDRELFF.

There are a few counts of this clonotype. CDR3 sequence: CSARPELGVTDTQYF. The CDR3 region has the DNA TGCAGTGCTAGACCCGAACTAGGGGTCACAGATACGCAGTATTTT. This rearrangement joins TRBV20-1 to TRBJ2-3, with D possibly called TRBD1 or TRBD2 (5 bases each). The CDR3 contains 15 residues. Germline assignment: CDR1 DFQATT and CDR2 SNEGSKA (reference sequence). Trimming shortened V by 2 bases and J by 2 bases, and 14 bases separated the two germline ends.

Concerning this clonotype: A much larger clone differs by one base, so this may be a read error. The chain joins TRBV15 to TRBJ1-3; 7 bases align to TRBD1. CDR1 LNHNV and CDR2 YYDKDF come from the germline V gene (reference sequence). The CDR3 has 16 residues. The CDR3, as DNA: TGTGCCACCAGCAGAGATCGAGGGGGCGGTGGAATCACCATATATTTT. Translating it yields CATSRDRGGGGITIYF.